Sequencing of this T cell receptor beta chain was carried out in a study of patients and donors after allogeneic stem cell transplantation. CDR1 and CDR2 (germline): DFQATT, SNEGSKA (reference sequence). Trimming stripped 6 bases from V and 4 bases from J, with 15 bases between. There are 13 residues in the CDR3. MiXCR, run by TCRdb on the RT-PCR reads, gives a single entry per CDR3 protein. This table holds more than 850,000 distinct CDR3 sequences, roughly 18% found once. The chain combines TRBV20-1 with TRBJ2-5; tentative D call: TRBD1 (5 bases). The sequencing sample was made of blood, either unsorted or a sorted T cell fraction (not recorded which). The receptor comes from a human donor who was either an allogeneic HSCT recipient or a stem cell or donor lymphocyte infusion donor (not recorded which). It is not recorded whose cells these are; they may come from a transplant donor. This CDR3 reads CSADPRATETQYF. The CDR3 DNA reads TGCAGTGCCGACCCCAGGGCTACAGAGACCCAGTACTTC.